Listed here is a single TCR beta chain. As yet, its antigen is unknown. This record belongs to a study of Tregs in tolerant kidney transplant recipients. Study-wide points: No direct test of biological reproducibility was done here. Donor-specific Treg expansion exceeded global Treg expansion in tolerant patients, suggesting antigen drive. For some patients, primers changed over time, blocking nucleotide-level comparison.

Recipients received nonmyeloablative bone marrow transplants from related graft donors, with transient mixed chimerism. The repertoire was sequenced with immunoSEQ multiplex PCR; TCRdb's copy has only in-frame clones and lacks some. The sample carries 20,000 to 25,000 clones, approximately 84% recorded once. The sequences come from CD8+ T cells from blood (PBMCs), collected 6 months after the transplant. This sequence originates from a human patient who received a combined kidney and bone marrow transplant. Part of the T cell pool may stem from the graft donor.

CDR3 in DNA: TGCGCCAGCAGCTCCAGCACAACTAGCGACGAGCAGTTCTTC. As protein: CASSSSTTSDEQFF. The chain is built from TRBV5-1 and TRBJ2-1; 7 bases fit TRBD2. Trimming at V came to 3 bases and at J to 10 bases, leaving 10 bases not matched to a gene. The CDR3 is 14 amino acids. The germline V gene encodes CDR1 SGHRS and CDR2 YFSETQ.